The 17 T cell receptor beta chains listed next were all sequenced from one sample in a study of T-cell reconstitution after alpha-beta-depleted transplantation in children. This sample's TCRbeta library carried unique molecular identifier barcodes. TCRdb reanalysed the PCR reads using MiXCR and keeps one entry per CDR3 protein. This table holds over 150,000 distinct CDR3 sequences, approximately 15% found once. The sequenced sample was PBMCs from the stem cell graft donor, obtained from the stem cell graft. The source is a human donor who donated a stem cell graft to a child with acute lymphoblastic leukemia.

There are a few counts of this clonotype. V and J are TRBV29-1 and TRBJ2-7; D call uncertain. Looked up from germline, CDR1 is SQVTM and CDR2 is ANQGSEA. The CDR3 is made up of 14 amino acids. V was shortened by 1 base and J by 3 bases, with 13 bases between the two germline ends. CDR3 sequence: CSVEGGGFGYEQYF. CDR3 nucleotide sequence: TGCAGCGTTGAAGGGGGTGGTTTCGGCTACGAGCAGTACTTC.

This clonotype was seen many times. The J gene is TRBJ2-7, the V gene TRBV20-1; unclear D gene. Deletions cut 3 bases from V and 0 bases from J, with 12 bases between. CDR1 is DFQATT and CDR2 is SNEGSKA in the germline V gene (reference sequence). The CDR3 consists of 14 residues. DNA for the CDR3: TGCAGTGCTAGGCGACACATAGACTCCTACGAGCAGTACTTC. Protein sequence: CSARRHIDSYEQYF.

This clonotype was recorded many times. This chain joins TRBV20-1 and TRBJ2-3; TRBD1 might be the D (5 bases). V dropped 6 bases and J dropped 4 bases, with 17 bases sitting between them. The CDR3 loop spans 14 amino acids. Germline V gene data show CDR1 as DFQATT and CDR2 as SNEGSKA (reference sequence). The CDR3 DNA reads TGCAGTGCCCGGCCTGGGGTAGGGGCAGATACGCAGTATTTT. It translates to CSARPGVGADTQYF.

This clonotype was seen ten or more times. V is TRBV5-1 and J is TRBJ1-6; perhaps TRBD1 as D (6 bases). The CDR3 is 15 amino acids. Germline CDR1 and CDR2: SGHRS and YFSETQ. V was trimmed by 0 bases and J by 4 bases, leaving 8 bases between them. In DNA, the CDR3 is TGCGCCAGCAGCTTGGATGGACAGTATAATTCACCCCTCCACTTT. Its protein product is CASSLDGQYNSPLHF. The full variable domain, with the rest looked up from reference TRBV5-1 and TRBJ1-6, is KAGVTQTPRYLIKTRGQQVTLSCSPISGHRSVSWYQQTPGQGLQFLFEYFSETQRNKGNFPGRFSGRQFSNSRSEMNVSTLELGDSALYLCASSLDGQYNSPLHFGNGTRLTVT.

This clonotype was found many times. This sequence joins TRBV7-8 and TRBJ1-1; D call uncertain. The germline V gene has CDR1 SGHVS and CDR2 FQNEAQ. The V and J ends lost 9 bases and 5 bases respectively, with 16 bases between them. This CDR3 has 13 residues. The CDR3 reads CASGGWPRTEAFF. The CDR3, as DNA: TGTGCCAGTGGAGGTTGGCCAAGGACTGAAGCTTTCTTT. The full variable domain, in which reference TRBV7-8 and TRBJ1-1 provide the parts outside the CDR3, is GAGVSQSPRYKVAKRGQDVALRCDPISGHVSLFWYQQALGQGPEFLTYFQNEAQLDKSGLPSDRFFAERPEGSVSTLKIQRTQQEDSAVYLCASGGWPRTEAFFGQGTRLTVV.

The sample holds many counts of this clonotype. The rearrangement links TRBV11-2 to TRBJ2-4, with 7 bases matching TRBD2. V lost 5 bases to trimming and J lost 6 bases; unmatched junction nucleotides: 7. Germline V gene lookup returns CDR1 SGHAT and CDR2 FQNNGV. CDR3 size: 14 residues. CDR3 DNA: TGTGCCAGCAGCACTCCGGCTAGCGGAAACATTCAGTACTTC. Its protein product is CASSTPASGNIQYF. The full variable domain, its missing parts supplied by reference TRBV11-2 and TRBJ2-4, is EAGVAQSPRYKIIEKRQSVAFWCNPISGHATLYWYQQILGQGPKLLIQFQNNGVVDDSQLPKDRFSAERLKGVDSTLKIQPAKLEDSAVYLCASSTPASGNIQYFGAGTRLSVL.

This chain joins TRBV30 and TRBJ2-3, with D uncertain. V lost 2 bases, J lost 0 bases, and 9 bases lay in between. Germline CDR1 reads GTSNPN; CDR2 reads SVGIG (reference sequence). This CDR3 has 14 amino acids. CDR3 residues: CAWSMGFSTDTQYF. The CDR3 nucleotides are TGTGCCTGGAGTATGGGATTTAGCACAGATACGCAGTATTTT.

J is TRBJ2-1 and V is TRBV11-3, with 11 positions matching TRBD2. V shed 2 bases and J 5 bases; nucleotides not matched to a gene: 5. Germline assignment: CDR1 SGHNT and CDR2 YENEEA. CDR3 length equals 16 residues. The CDR3 DNA follows: TGTGCCAGCAGCTTATCGACTAGCGGGGTCAACAATGAGCAGTTCTTC. Its translation: CASSLSTSGVNNEQFF.

The V gene is TRBV20-1, the J gene TRBJ2-1; D may be TRBD1 (5 bases). In germline, CDR1 is DFQATT, CDR2 SNEGSKA (reference sequence). The CDR3 is made up of 14 amino acids. The germline V and J ends were trimmed by 3 bases and 7 bases, with 16 bases remaining between them. In nucleotides, the CDR3 is TGCAGTGCTAGTCTAGGGGCCATAGGGAATGAGCAGTTCTTC. Translation gives CSASLGAIGNEQFF.

The J gene is TRBJ2-1, the V gene TRBV19, with D uncertain. The CDR3 contains 14 residues. CDR1 and CDR2 from the germline V gene are LNHDA and SQIVND (reference sequence). V was pared by 1 base and J by 5 bases, with 9 bases between. This CDR3 reads CASSIVDDDNEQFF. CDR3 nucleotide sequence: TGTGCCAGTAGTATAGTGGACGACGACAATGAGCAGTTCTTC.

This chain uses TRBV20-1 with TRBJ1-5; D remains ambiguous. Germline CDR1 and CDR2: DFQATT and SNEGSKA (reference sequence). Trimming pared 6 bases from V and 3 bases from J, leaving 18 bases between. The length of the CDR3 is 15 residues. The CDR3 loop is CSARARVVNNQPQHF. The CDR3 DNA follows: TGCAGTGCGCGGGCTCGGGTAGTTAACAATCAGCCCCAGCATTTT.

In its sample, this clonotype was seen many times. The chain employs TRBV29-1 and TRBJ2-7; 13 positions agree with TRBD2. The CDR3 has 15 amino acids. V dropped 4 bases and J dropped 2; count of bases not matched to a gene: 5. Germline loops: CDR1 SQVTM, CDR2 ANQGSEA. CDR3 amino acids: CSVGGTSGRAYEQYF. For the CDR3, the DNA is TGCAGCGTTGGCGGTACTAGCGGGAGGGCCTACGAGCAGTACTTC.

This clonotype was counted at least ten times. J is TRBJ2-1 and V is TRBV20-1; TRBD2 aligns across 8 bases. V lost 4 bases, J lost 9 bases, and 8 bases stayed unmatched. The CDR3 has 13 amino acids. The V gene's germline CDR1 is DFQATT and CDR2 SNEGSKA (reference sequence). The CDR3 loop reads CSAKERELGEQFF. CDR3 coding DNA: TGCAGTGCTAAGGAGCGGGAGCTTGGTGAGCAGTTCTTC.

CDR3 nucleotide sequence: TGTGCCAGCAGTGATGGACAGGGGGCTTCTGAGCAGTTCTTC. Translating gives CASSDGQGASEQFF. V gene TRBV28 combines with J gene TRBJ2-1, with 11 bases aligning to TRBD1. The CDR3 has 14 amino acids. From germline, CDR1 is MDHEN and CDR2 SYDVKM. V gave up 5 bases and J gave up 9 bases; unmatched junction bases: 6.

This clonotype appeared many times. This chain uses TRBV4-1 with TRBJ2-2; 14 bases fit TRBD2. The CDR3 covers 17 residues. Germline CDR1 is MGHRA and CDR2 is YSYEKL. V dropped 5 bases and J dropped 5; count of bases not matched to a gene: 7. The CDR3 protein is CASSFRLAGGPTGELFF. DNA of the CDR3: TGCGCCAGCAGCTTCCGACTAGCGGGAGGGCCTACCGGGGAGCTGTTTTTT.

This clonotype was recorded many times. This chain links TRBV18 with TRBJ2-5; D ambiguous. Germline V gene sequence: CDR1 KGHSH, CDR2 LQKENI. The CDR3 sequence is 16 residues long. Trimming removed 3 bases from V and 10 bases from J, with 24 bases in between. The CDR3 nucleotides are TGTGCCAGCTCACCGAGGAACCTAGGCTCGTCAAGGGACCAGTACTTC. Amino acids: CASSPRNLGSSRDQYF.

The table lists this clonotype with many counts. The CDR3 here is CASSYYSGNVHTF. In DNA form, the CDR3 reads TGTGCCAGCAGTTACTACTCAGGGAACGTGCACACCTTC. V and J are TRBV6-5 and TRBJ1-2, with D possibly being TRBD1 (5 bases). V shed 1 base and J shed 12 bases, with 15 bases lying between them. The germline CDR1 and CDR2 sequences are MNHEY and SVGAGI. The CDR3 is 13 amino acids.